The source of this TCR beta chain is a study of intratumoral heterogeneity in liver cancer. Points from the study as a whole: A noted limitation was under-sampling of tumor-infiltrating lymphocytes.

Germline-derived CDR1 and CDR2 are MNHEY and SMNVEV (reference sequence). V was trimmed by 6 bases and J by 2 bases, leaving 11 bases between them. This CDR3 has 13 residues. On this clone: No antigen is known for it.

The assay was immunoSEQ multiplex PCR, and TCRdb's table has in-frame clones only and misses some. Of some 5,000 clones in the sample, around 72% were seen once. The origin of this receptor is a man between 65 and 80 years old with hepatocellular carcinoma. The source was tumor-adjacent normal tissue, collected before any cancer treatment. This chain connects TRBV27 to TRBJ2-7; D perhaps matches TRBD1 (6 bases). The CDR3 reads CASRSTGTYEQYF. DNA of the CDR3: TGTGCCAGCAGATCTACAGGGACCTACGAGCAGTACTTC.